What follows is one TCR beta chain and its context. Its antigen is as yet unknown. The data derive from a study of cytomegalovirus exposure and HLA in healthy donors. Study information: HLA-typed donors were the source of 80 million to 90 million unique TCRs, which an early data release held.

General study points: A later analysis linked a missense variant in DCLRE1C to the trimming of TCR beta V and J genes. Accurate prediction of HLA-A and HLA-B alleles (for most subjects) was reportedly achieved from TCR beta sequences.

This CDR3 is built from 19 residues. Germline CDR1 reads MNHNS; CDR2 reads SASEGT. V shed 1 base, J shed 3 bases, and the junction held 11 bases outside the gene matches. The PCR was carried out with 60 Vbeta primers and 13 Jbeta primers. Produced via immunoSEQ multiplex PCR; TCRdb's table is partial and in-frame only. The sample has fewer than 250,000 clones, roughly 85% seen once. Sequencing input: PBMCs. This chain joins TRBV6-1 and TRBJ2-3; 12 nucleotides agree with TRBD1. The clonotype comes from a male donor in good health and CMV-seronegative. The CDR3 here is CASSEDGTGGESGTDTQYF. The CDR3 region has the DNA TGTGCCAGCAGTGAAGATGGGACAGGGGGCGAGAGTGGGACAGATACGCAGTATTTT.